The rows below give T cell receptor beta chains drawn from one sample of a study of blood T cells in healthy people across ages. TCRdb recomputed calls from the 5' RACE reads with MiXCR, one row per CDR3 protein. The table lists 600,000 to 850,000 distinct CDR3 sequences, 20% to 25% of them singletons. These data were likewise used in another study, on T cells of mothers and their children.

The material sequenced was blood. These receptors were collected from a boy aged 5-17 years in good health. Each CDR3 is given with its conserved first and last residue. The D gene is left open where the match is weak. The size of a clone is reported for some rows only, either as once, few or many, or as a class for expanded clones.

J: TRBJ2-3; V: TRBV10-2; size: .; D: TRBD2; DNA: TGCGCCAGCAGGACTAGCGGGACCACAGATACGCAGTATTTT; CDR3: CASRTSGTTDTQYF
J: TRBJ2-1; V: TRBV9; size: .; D: TRBD1; DNA: TGTGCCAGCAGCGTAGCGGGGACAGGGGGGATAAATGAGCAGTTCTTC; CDR3: CASSVAGTGGINEQFF
J: TRBJ1-2; V: TRBV7-8; size: .; D: TRBD1; DNA: TGTGCCAGCAGCTTAGCCCCCGGGACAGTCTATGGCTACACCTTC; CDR3: CASSLAPGTVYGYTF
J: TRBJ2-3; V: TRBV2; size: .; D: .; DNA: TGTGCCAGCAGTGTCTCTGGATACCTGACAGATACGCAGTATTTT; CDR3: CASSVSGYLTDTQYF
J: TRBJ1-5; V: TRBV4-3; size: few; D: .; DNA: TGCGCCAGCAGCCAAGATCGAGGGAGGCAGCCCCAGCATTTT; CDR3: CASSQDRGRQPQHF
J: TRBJ2-7; V: TRBV7-8; size: .; D: TRBD1; DNA: TGTGCCAGCAGCTCGTCCGACAGGGGACTCTCTTACGAGCAGTACTTC; CDR3: CASSSSDRGLSYEQYF
J: TRBJ2-5; V: TRBV29-1; size: few; D: TRBD1; DNA: TGCAGCAGTACCCAGGGGGCAGAGACCCAGTACTTC; CDR3: CSSTQGAETQYF
J: TRBJ2-7; V: TRBV29-1; size: .; D: .; DNA: TGCAGCGTTAGGACGACATCTTACGAGCAGTACTTC; CDR3: CSVRTTSYEQYF
J: TRBJ1-5; V: TRBV7-2; size: .; D: .; DNA: TGTGCCAGCAGCCTCAGACCAGGGGCAATTCAGCCCCAGCATTTT; CDR3: CASSLRPGAIQPQHF
J: TRBJ2-5; V: TRBV20-1; size: .; D: TRBD2; DNA: TGCAGTGCTAGAGGTGGAGCGGGAGGGCAAGAGACCCAGTACTTC; CDR3: CSARGGAGGQETQYF
J: TRBJ2-5; V: TRBV7-9; size: .; D: TRBD2; DNA: TGTGCCAGCAGCCCTCCTAGCGGGGGGGATCAAGAGACCCAGTACTTC; CDR3: CASSPPSGGDQETQYF
J: TRBJ1-1; V: TRBV14; size: .; D: .; DNA: TGTGCCAGCAGTCGACTATCAATCCCTGAAGCTTTCTTT; CDR3: CASSRLSIPEAFF
J: TRBJ2-7; V: TRBV4-1; size: many; D: .; DNA: TGCGCCAGCAGCCCGGGGACGGCCGGCGAGCAGTACTTC; CDR3: CASSPGTAGEQYF
J: TRBJ2-7; V: TRBV4-1; size: few; D: .; DNA: TGCGCCAGCAGCCAAGCCGGGACCTACGAGCAGTACTTC; CDR3: CASSQAGTYEQYF
J: TRBJ2-2; V: TRBV7-3; size: few; D: .; DNA: TGTGCCAGCAGCCAAGTGAGGACAGACAACACCGGGGAGCTGTTTTTT; CDR3: CASSQVRTDNTGELFF
J: TRBJ2-1; V: TRBV3-1; size: .; D: TRBD2; DNA: TGTGCCAGCAGCCAAGTTCTCGGGGGGTATGAGCAGTTCTTC; CDR3: CASSQVLGGYEQFF
J: TRBJ2-3; V: TRBV28; size: .; D: .; DNA: TGTGCCAGCAGCCTACTAGAAACAGATACGCAGTATTTT; CDR3: CASSLLETDTQYF
J: TRBJ2-1; V: TRBV6-2/TRBV6-3; size: few; D: TRBD1; DNA: TGTGCCAGCAGTGACCGACAGGGGCCAGTTGGTGAGCAGTTCTTC; CDR3: CASSDRQGPVGEQFF
J: TRBJ2-6; V: TRBV6-2/TRBV6-3; size: few; D: .; DNA: TGTGCCAGCAGTTCGAGACAGACTTCTGGGGCCAACGTCCTGACTTTC; CDR3: CASSSRQTSGANVLTF
J: TRBJ2-2; V: TRBV12-3/TRBV12-4; size: .; D: .; DNA: TGTGCCAGCAGTCCCGGAGTCGGGGAGCTGTTTTTT; CDR3: CASSPGVGELFF
J: TRBJ2-5; V: TRBV6-5; size: .; D: TRBD1; DNA: TGTGCCAGCAGGCCCGGACAGGGGGCTTGGGAGACCCAGTACTTC; CDR3: CASRPGQGAWETQYF
J: TRBJ2-3; V: TRBV9; size: few; D: .; DNA: TGTGCCAGCAGCGCCGACAGAGAGACAGATACGCAGTATTTT; CDR3: CASSADRETDTQYF
J: TRBJ1-2; V: TRBV20-1; size: few; D: .; DNA: TGCAGTGCTACGACGGGTCTCTATGGCTACACCTTC; CDR3: CSATTGLYGYTF
J: TRBJ2-7; V: TRBV7-2; size: few; D: .; DNA: TGTGCCAGCAGCCCCGGGACAAGGGGACCCTCCTACGAGCAGTACTTC; CDR3: CASSPGTRGPSYEQYF
J: TRBJ2-6; V: TRBV6-2/TRBV6-3; size: .; D: .; DNA: TGTGCCAGCAGTTATATCTCTGGAAGCTCTGGGGCCAACGTCCTGACTTTC; CDR3: CASSYISGSSGANVLTF
J: TRBJ1-1; V: TRBV29-1; size: few; D: .; DNA: TGCAGCGTTGAATACAGTATGAACACTGAAGCTTTCTTT; CDR3: CSVEYSMNTEAFF
J: TRBJ2-1; V: TRBV10-2; size: .; D: TRBD1; DNA: TGCGCCAGCAGTGAGATCAGGGGGCTCAGTGAGCAGTTCTTC; CDR3: CASSEIRGLSEQFF
J: TRBJ2-7; V: TRBV7-2; size: .; D: .; DNA: TGTGCCAGCAGCCGGACCCCCGGGTTATGGGTTGTCGAGCAGTACTTC; CDR3: CASSRTPGLWVVEQYF